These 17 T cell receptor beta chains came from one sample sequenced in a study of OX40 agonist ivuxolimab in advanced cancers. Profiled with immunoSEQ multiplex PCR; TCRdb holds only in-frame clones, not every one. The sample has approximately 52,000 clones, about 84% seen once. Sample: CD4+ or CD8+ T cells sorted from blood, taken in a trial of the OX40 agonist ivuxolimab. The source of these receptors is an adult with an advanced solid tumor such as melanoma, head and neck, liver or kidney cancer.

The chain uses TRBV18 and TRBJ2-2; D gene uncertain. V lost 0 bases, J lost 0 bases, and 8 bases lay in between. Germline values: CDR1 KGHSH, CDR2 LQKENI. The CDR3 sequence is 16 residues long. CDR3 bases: TGTGCCAGCTCACCACCGTCCCTCGCGAACACCGGGGAGCTGTTTTTT. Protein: CASSPPSLANTGELFF.

Here the CDR3 reads CASSRSGARTDTQYF. CDR3 nucleotides: TGTGCCAGCAGCCGTAGCGGGGCCCGCACAGATACGCAGTATTTT. The chain carries TRBV7-3 and TRBJ2-3; TRBD2 agrees at 8 bases. Germline CDR1 and CDR2: SGHTA and FQGTGA. The CDR3 extends over 15 amino acids. V lost 5 bases and J lost 1; bases outside the gene matches: 5.

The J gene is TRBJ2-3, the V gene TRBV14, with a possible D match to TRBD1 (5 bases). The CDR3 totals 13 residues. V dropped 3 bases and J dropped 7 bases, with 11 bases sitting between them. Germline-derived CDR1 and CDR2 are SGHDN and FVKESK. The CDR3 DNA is TGTGCCAGCAGCCAGCACAGGCCGCATACGCAGTATTTT. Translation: CASSQHRPHTQYF.

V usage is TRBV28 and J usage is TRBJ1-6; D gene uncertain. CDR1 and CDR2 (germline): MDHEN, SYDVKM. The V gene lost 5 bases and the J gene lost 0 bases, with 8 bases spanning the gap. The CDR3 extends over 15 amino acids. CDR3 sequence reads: CASSDRSSYNSPLHF. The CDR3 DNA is TGTGCCAGCAGTGACCGGAGCTCCTATAATTCACCCCTCCACTTT. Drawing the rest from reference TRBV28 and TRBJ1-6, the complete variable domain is DVKVTQSSRYLVKRTGEKVFLECVQDMDHENMFWYRQDPGLGLRLIYFSYDVKMKEKGDIPEGYSVSREKKERFSLILESASTNQTSMYLCASSDRSSYNSPLHFGNGTRLTVT.

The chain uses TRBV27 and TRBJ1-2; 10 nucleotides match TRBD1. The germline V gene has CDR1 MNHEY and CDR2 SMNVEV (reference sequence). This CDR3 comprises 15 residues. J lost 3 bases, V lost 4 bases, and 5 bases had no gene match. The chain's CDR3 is CASSYGGQGYYGYTF. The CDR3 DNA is TGTGCCAGCAGTTATGGGGGACAGGGGTACTATGGCTACACCTTC.

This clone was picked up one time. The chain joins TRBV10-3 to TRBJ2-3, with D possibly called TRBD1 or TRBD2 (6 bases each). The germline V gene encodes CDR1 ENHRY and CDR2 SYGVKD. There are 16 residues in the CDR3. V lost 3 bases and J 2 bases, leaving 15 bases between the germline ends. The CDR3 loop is CAISDGGGPVTDTQYF. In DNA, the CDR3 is TGTGCCATCAGTGATGGAGGGGGGCCTGTCACAGATACGCAGTATTTT.

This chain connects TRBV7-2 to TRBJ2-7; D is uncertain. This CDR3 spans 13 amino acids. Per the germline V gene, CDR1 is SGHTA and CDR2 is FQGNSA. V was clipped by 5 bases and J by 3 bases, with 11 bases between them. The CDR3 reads CASSHAADYEQYF. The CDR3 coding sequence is TGTGCCAGCAGCCACGCCGCCGACTACGAGCAGTACTTC.

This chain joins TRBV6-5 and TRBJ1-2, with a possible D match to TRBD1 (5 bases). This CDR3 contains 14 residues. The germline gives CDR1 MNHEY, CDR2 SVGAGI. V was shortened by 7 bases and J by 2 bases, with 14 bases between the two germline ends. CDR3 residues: CASTQAGTNYGYTF. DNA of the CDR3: TGTGCCAGCACCCAGGCGGGGACGAACTATGGCTACACCTTC.

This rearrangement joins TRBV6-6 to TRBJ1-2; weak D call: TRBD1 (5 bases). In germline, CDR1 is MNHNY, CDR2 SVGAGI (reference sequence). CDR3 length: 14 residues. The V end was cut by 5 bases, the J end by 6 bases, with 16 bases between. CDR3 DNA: TGTGCCAGCAGTACCCATGGAGGGGCGAATGGCTACACCTTC. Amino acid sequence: CASSTHGGANGYTF.

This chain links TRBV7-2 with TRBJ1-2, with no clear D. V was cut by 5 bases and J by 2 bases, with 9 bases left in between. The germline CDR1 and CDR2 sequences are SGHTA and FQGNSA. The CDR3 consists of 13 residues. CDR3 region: CASSPRLNYGYTF. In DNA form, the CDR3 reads TGTGCCAGCAGCCCCCGACTGAACTATGGCTACACCTTC.

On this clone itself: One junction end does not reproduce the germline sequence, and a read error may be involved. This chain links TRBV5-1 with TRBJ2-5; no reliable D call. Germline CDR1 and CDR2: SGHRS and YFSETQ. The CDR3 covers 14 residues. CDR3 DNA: TGCACCAGCAGCTTGTCGAGTCTCGGAGAGACCCAGTACTTC. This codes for CTSSLSSLGETQYF.

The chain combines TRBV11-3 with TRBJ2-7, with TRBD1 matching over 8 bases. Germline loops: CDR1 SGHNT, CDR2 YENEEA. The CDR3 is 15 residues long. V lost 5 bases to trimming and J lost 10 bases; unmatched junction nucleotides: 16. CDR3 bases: TGTGCCAGCAGCCTACGACAGGGGCCCTTCCTACCCCAGTACTTC. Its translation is CASSLRQGPFLPQYF. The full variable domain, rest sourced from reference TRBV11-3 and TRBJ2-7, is EAGVVQSPRYKIIEKKQPVAFWCNPISGHNTLYWYLQNLGQGPELLIRYENEEAVDDSQLPKDRFSAERLKGVDSTLKIQPAELGDSAVYLCASSLRQGPFLPQYFGPGTRLTVT.

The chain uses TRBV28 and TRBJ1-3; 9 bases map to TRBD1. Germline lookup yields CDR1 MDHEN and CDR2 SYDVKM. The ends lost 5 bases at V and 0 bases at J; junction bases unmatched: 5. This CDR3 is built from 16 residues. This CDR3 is CASSTQGQGSGNTIYF. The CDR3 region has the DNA TGTGCCAGCAGTACCCAGGGACAGGGCTCTGGAAACACCATATATTTT.

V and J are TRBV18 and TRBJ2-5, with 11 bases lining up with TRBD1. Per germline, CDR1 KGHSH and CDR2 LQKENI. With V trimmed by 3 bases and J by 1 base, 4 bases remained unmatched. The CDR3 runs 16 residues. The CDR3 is CASSPRTGGFQETQYF. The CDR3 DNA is TGTGCCAGCTCACCCCGGACAGGGGGCTTCCAAGAGACCCAGTACTTC. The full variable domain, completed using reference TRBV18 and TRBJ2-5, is NAGVMQNPRHLVRRRGQEARLRCSPMKGHSHVYWYRQLPEEGLKFMVYLQKENIIDESGMPKERFSAEFPKEGPSILRIQQVVRGDSAAYFCASSPRTGGFQETQYFGPGTRLLVL.

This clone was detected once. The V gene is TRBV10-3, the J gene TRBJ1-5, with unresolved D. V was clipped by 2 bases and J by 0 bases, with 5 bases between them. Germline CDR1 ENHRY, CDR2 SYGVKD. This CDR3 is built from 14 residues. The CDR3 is CAISEGVSNQPQHF. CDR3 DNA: TGTGCCATCAGTGAGGGGGTTAGCAATCAGCCCCAGCATTTT.

The CDR3 bases are TGTGCCAGCAGCCACTGGTCCGGGACTAGGGAGACCCAGTACTTC. Protein product: CASSHWSGTRETQYF. The chain joins TRBV14 to TRBJ2-5; 8 bases are shared with TRBD2. This CDR3 region has 15 residues. V shed 3 bases and J 5 bases; nucleotides not matched to a gene: 8. CDR1 SGHDN and CDR2 FVKESK come from the germline V gene.

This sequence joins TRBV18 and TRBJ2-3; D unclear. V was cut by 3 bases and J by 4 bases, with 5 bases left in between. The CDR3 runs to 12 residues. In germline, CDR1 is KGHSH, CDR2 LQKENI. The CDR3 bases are TGTGCCAGCTCACCCCCATCAGATACGCAGTATTTT. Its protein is CASSPPSDTQYF.